The 21 T cell receptor beta chains reported below all come from one sample, sequenced in a study of cytomegalovirus exposure and HLA in healthy donors. PCR used 60 Vbeta primers and 13 Jbeta primers. Clones were read by immunoSEQ multiplex PCR, and TCRdb kept only the in-frame ones, dropping some. The table includes roughly 200,000 clones, approximately 81% detected once. The specimen sequenced was PBMCs. These receptors were obtained from a man aged 25-40 years in good health and CMV-seronegative.

This clone appeared once. The V and J genes are TRBV9 and TRBJ2-6, with 12 positions matching TRBD2. The CDR3 contains 17 residues. CDR1 is SGDLS, CDR2 YYNGEE, per germline. The V gene end was trimmed by 2 bases and the J gene end by 3 bases; junction bases not matched to a gene: 3. The CDR3 sequence is CASSVGLAGSGANVLTF. CDR3 DNA sequence: TGTGCCAGCAGCGTCGGACTAGCGGGGAGTGGGGCCAACGTCCTGACTTTC.

V usage is TRBV2 and J usage is TRBJ2-5, with 9 bases aligning to TRBD1. CDR3 length equals 13 residues. The V and J ends lost 6 bases and 5 bases, in that order; junction bases with no gene match: 4. The germline V gene encodes CDR1 SNHLY and CDR2 FYNNEI. The DNA of the CDR3 is TGTGCCAGCAGGGACAGGGGCGAGGAGACCCAGTACTTC. Protein sequence: CASRDRGEETQYF.

This chain links TRBV10-3 with TRBJ1-1; 8 bases are shared with TRBD1. Germline V lookup: CDR1 ENHRY, CDR2 SYGVKD. The CDR3 totals 13 residues. V lost 6 bases and J lost 1; bases outside the gene matches: 1. The chain's CDR3 is CAIRGTGNTEAFF. In DNA form, the CDR3 reads TGTGCCATCAGAGGGACAGGGAACACTGAAGCTTTCTTT.

The J gene is TRBJ2-7, the V gene TRBV27, with a weak D call TRBD2 (5 bases). The V gene lost 0 bases and the J gene lost 6 bases, with 9 bases spanning the gap. The CDR3 spans 13 residues. Per germline, CDR1 MNHEY and CDR2 SMNVEV (reference sequence). This CDR3 is CASSLSPAGEQYF. The CDR3 region has the DNA TGTGCCAGCAGTTTATCTCCTGCGGGCGAGCAGTACTTC.

This chain joins TRBV7-9 and TRBJ1-6; D not resolved. Germline CDR1 and CDR2: SEHNR and FQNEAQ (reference sequence). The CDR3 sequence is 14 residues long. V lost 5 bases and J 7 bases, leaving 12 bases between the germline ends. CDR3 region: CASSPVGGNSPLHF. The DNA for the CDR3 is TGTGCCAGCAGCCCCGTCGGCGGGAATTCACCCCTCCACTTT.

This sequence joins TRBV27 and TRBJ1-5; D gene uncertain. V lost 4 bases to trimming and J lost 4 bases, with 5 bases between them. There are 12 residues in the CDR3. CDR1 MNHEY and CDR2 SMNVEV come from the germline V gene (reference sequence). The CDR3 spells CASSSQNQPQHF. The CDR3 bases are TGTGCCAGCAGTTCCCAGAATCAGCCCCAGCATTTT.

The chain combines TRBV6-4 with TRBJ2-3, with 9 bases identical to TRBD2. Germline assignment: CDR1 MRHNA and CDR2 SNTAGT. The J segment lost 2 bases and the V segment lost 2 bases, leaving 2 bases of the junction unmatched. The CDR3 is 15 residues long. The CDR3 nucleotides are TGTGCCAGCAGTGACAGCGGGGGGTCCACAGATACGCAGTATTTT. The encoded protein is CASSDSGGSTDTQYF.

The gene calls are TRBV7-6 and TRBJ2-2; 8 bases are shared with TRBD2. V was clipped by 5 bases and J by 6 bases; unmatched bases: 2. This CDR3 comprises 13 residues. The germline V gene has CDR1 SGHVS and CDR2 FNYEAQ. CDR3 in DNA: TGTGCCAGCAGCCCGCGGGGGGCCGGGGAGCTGTTTTTT. Protein sequence: CASSPRGAGELFF.

The chain uses TRBV29-1 and TRBJ2-1, with 9 positions matching TRBD2. Trimming removed 2 bases from V and 8 bases from J; junction bases left unmatched: 10. This CDR3 comprises 15 residues. CDR1 is SQVTM and CDR2 is ANQGSEA in the germline V gene. CDR3 bases: TGCAGCGTTGAAAATGGGCTAGCGGGGACCGATGAGCAGTTCTTC. Translation gives CSVENGLAGTDEQFF.

This chain connects TRBV6-6 to TRBJ2-7; 14 nucleotides match TRBD2. Germline V CDR1 and CDR2: MNHNY, SVGAGI (reference sequence). The CDR3 is 15 residues long. Trimming took 2 bases from V and 3 from J; bases not matched to a gene: 0. CDR3 DNA sequence: TGTGCCAGCAGTTACGGGACTAGCGGGGGCTACGAGCAGTACTTC. It encodes CASSYGTSGGYEQYF.

The gene calls are TRBV6-4 and TRBJ2-7; 7 bases line up with TRBD2. Germline values: CDR1 MRHNA, CDR2 SNTAGT. This CDR3 spans 10 amino acids. Unmatched junction bases numbered 0, after V lost 7 bases and J lost 6 bases. CDR3 DNA: TGTGCCAGCAAGCGGGGCGAGCAGTACTTC. Residues: CASKRGEQYF.

This chain links TRBV13 with TRBJ2-1; D unclear. This CDR3 region has 13 residues. The germline V gene encodes CDR1 PRHDT and CDR2 FYEKMQ (reference sequence). Trimming shortened V by 0 bases and J by 4 bases, and 4 bases separated the two germline ends. Here the CDR3 reads CASSLGSYNEQFF. The CDR3 DNA reads as TGTGCCAGCAGCTTAGGCTCGTACAATGAGCAGTTCTTC. The whole variable domain, filled in from reference TRBV13 and TRBJ2-1, reads AAGVIQSPRHLIKEKRETATLKCYPIPRHDTVYWYQQGPGQDPQFLISFYEKMQSDKGSIPDRFSAQQFSDYHSELNMSSLELGDSALYFCASSLGSYNEQFFGPGTRLTVL.

This sequence joins TRBV27 and TRBJ1-5, with TRBD1 matching over 8 bases. The junction had 8 bases not matched to a gene; V was cut back by 4 bases and J by 0 bases. The CDR3 length is 17 residues. Per the germline V gene, CDR1 is MNHEY and CDR2 is SMNVEV (reference sequence). Here the CDR3 reads CASSSGQGSYSNQPQHF. The CDR3, as DNA: TGTGCCAGCAGTTCCGGACAGGGATCTTATAGCAATCAGCCCCAGCATTTT.

The rearrangement links TRBV28 to TRBJ1-5; 8 bases map to TRBD1. The germline V gene encodes CDR1 MDHEN and CDR2 SYDVKM. The CDR3 runs 16 residues. Trimming took 3 bases from V and 4 from J; bases not matched to a gene: 8. In nucleotides, the CDR3 is TGTGCCAGCAGTTTTCGGACCGGGACAGGAAATCAGCCCCAGCATTTT. Residues: CASSFRTGTGNQPQHF.

In its sample, this clone was seen many times. Here the CDR3 DNA reads TGTGCCAGCAGCGTTATGAACACTGAAGCTTTCTTT. It specifies CASSVMNTEAFF. The rearrangement joins TRBV2 to TRBJ1-1; D remains unclear. Germline CDR1 SNHLY, CDR2 FYNNEI. This CDR3 spans 12 amino acids. V lost 6 bases to trimming and J lost 0 bases, with 5 bases between them.

This chain joins TRBV9 and TRBJ2-3; the D gene is possibly TRBD2 (6 bases). The CDR3 has 17 residues. Per the germline V gene, CDR1 is SGDLS and CDR2 is YYNGEE. The V end lost 0 bases, the J end lost 0 bases, and 14 bases lay between the germline ends. The CDR3 bases are TGTGCCAGCAGCGTAGCAGCCAAGCGGGCAAGCACAGATACGCAGTATTTT. It translates to CASSVAAKRASTDTQYF.

CDR3 nucleotide sequence: TGCGCCAGCAGTCACAGGGCTAACCCCACCTACGAGCAGTACTTC. Its protein product is CASSHRANPTYEQYF. This chain links TRBV4-3 with TRBJ2-7; possibly TRBD1 for D (6 bases). This CDR3 region has 15 residues. Trimming removed 6 bases at V and 2 bases at J, with 17 bases between. CDR1 and CDR2 (germline): LGHNA, YSLEER.

This clone has only a few counts. The chain recombines TRBV15 with TRBJ1-6; 7 bases agree with TRBD1. CDR1 LNHNV and CDR2 YYDKDF come from the germline V gene (reference sequence). V lost 5 bases and J lost 10; bases outside the gene matches: 8. The CDR3 totals 14 residues. CDR3 bases: TGTGCCACCAGCGTAGAGACAGGGAACTCACCCCTCCACTTT. Translating gives CATSVETGNSPLHF.

The chain has TRBV10-3 and TRBJ2-1; 7 bases map to TRBD2. The V gene end was trimmed by 4 bases and the J gene end by 0 bases; junction bases not matched to a gene: 9. The CDR3 totals 17 residues. Germline values: CDR1 ENHRY, CDR2 SYGVKD. The CDR3 DNA reads as TGTGCCATCAGTGGGGAGGGCGGTCTCAGCTCCTACAATGAGCAGTTCTTC. Residues: CAISGEGGLSSYNEQFF.

This rearrangement joins TRBV28 to TRBJ2-7, with TRBD1 as a possible D gene (6 bases). CDR1 is MDHEN, CDR2 SYDVKM, per germline. V was pared by 0 bases and J by 1 base, with 19 bases between. The CDR3 covers 18 residues. In DNA, the CDR3 is TGTGCCAGCAGTTTATGGGACAGCCCTACCTTTTTTTCCTACGAGCAGTACTTC. As protein: CASSLWDSPTFFSYEQYF.

The rearrangement uses TRBV6-1 and TRBJ2-7; the match to TRBD1 covers 9 bases. V lost 6 bases, J lost 0 bases, and 6 bases stayed unmatched. This CDR3 has 15 residues. In germline, CDR1 is MNHNS, CDR2 SASEGT. CDR3: CASRRTGVDSYEQYF. In DNA, the CDR3 is TGTGCCAGCAGGAGGACAGGGGTGGACTCCTACGAGCAGTACTTC.